A single sample is the source of the 22 T cell receptor beta chains below, sequenced in a study of blood T cell repertoires in COVID-19. Generated by immunoSEQ multiplex PCR, the TCRdb table keeps only in-frame clones and is missing some. The sample includes 180,000 or so clones, about 91% of them seen just once. The sample consisted of peripheral blood. Receptors originate from a woman between 50 and 59 years old with acute or convalescent COVID-19.

The rearrangement links TRBV7-9 to TRBJ2-1, with TRBD2 as a possible D gene (6 bases). Trimming left V 6 bases short and J 6 bases short, with 12 bases between. The germline V gene encodes CDR1 SEHNR and CDR2 FQNEAQ (reference sequence). There are 13 residues in the CDR3. The CDR3 reads CASSWVGGNEQFF. The CDR3 bases are TGTGCCAGCAGTTGGGTGGGGGGCAATGAGCAGTTCTTC.

The rearrangement links TRBV6-2 or TRBV6-3 to TRBJ1-1; 9 positions agree with TRBD1. The V gene's germline CDR1 is MNHEY and CDR2 SVGEGT. CDR3 length: 15 residues. Trimming took 0 bases from V and 5 from J; bases not matched to a gene: 4. The CDR3: CASSYSRTGETEAFF. CDR3 bases: TGTGCCAGCAGTTACTCTAGGACAGGGGAAACTGAAGCTTTCTTT.

For the CDR3, the DNA is TGTGCCAGCAGCCAAGATGAGGGGGCCTCCTACGAGCAGTACTTC. Residues: CASSQDEGASYEQYF. The chain uses TRBV4-2 and TRBJ2-7, with 7 bases that match TRBD1. V was pared by 0 bases and J by 0 bases, with 2 bases of the junction left unmatched. This CDR3 is 15 amino acids long. Germline V gene data show CDR1 as LGHNA and CDR2 as YNFKEQ.

V is TRBV20-1 and J is TRBJ1-1; perhaps TRBD1 as D (6 bases). V was shortened by 3 bases and J by 8 bases, with 7 bases between the two germline ends. Looked up from germline, CDR1 is DFQATT and CDR2 is SNEGSKA (reference sequence). CDR3 length: 10 residues. As DNA, the CDR3 is TGCAGTGCTAGGGACAGAGAAGCTTTCTTT. It specifies CSARDREAFF.

The chain is built from TRBV10-3 and TRBJ2-7; D might be TRBD1 (5 bases). Per germline, CDR1 ENHRY and CDR2 SYGVKD. V was shortened by 7 bases and J by 6 bases, with 16 bases between the two germline ends. CDR3 length: 13 amino acids. The CDR3 is CAINQGLGSEQYF. CDR3 DNA: TGTGCCATCAACCAGGGTCTCGGTAGCGAGCAGTACTTC.

The chain joins TRBV7-2 to TRBJ1-2; 7 bases are a match to TRBD1. The CDR3 totals 15 residues. V dropped 5 bases and J dropped 3; count of bases not matched to a gene: 9. The germline gives CDR1 SGHTA, CDR2 FQGNSA. The CDR3 loop is CASSTRQGRDYGYTF. Here the CDR3 DNA reads TGTGCCAGCAGCACCCGACAGGGTCGGGACTATGGCTACACCTTC.

The chain carries TRBV4-3 and TRBJ2-1; no reliable D call. Trimming pared 1 base from V and 0 bases from J, leaving 7 bases between. Germline CDR1 LGHNA, CDR2 YSLEER. The CDR3 sequence is 15 residues long. CDR3: CASSQGQSSYNEQFF. CDR3 DNA: TGCGCCAGCAGCCAAGGTCAGTCCTCCTACAATGAGCAGTTCTTC.

This clone was found once. This chain connects TRBV5-4 to TRBJ2-1, with 7 nucleotides matching TRBD1. After removal of 0 bases from V and 6 bases from J, the junction contained 6 bases not matched to a gene. The CDR3 is 15 amino acids. Germline values: CDR1 SGHNT, CDR2 YYREEE (reference sequence). Written as DNA, the CDR3 is TGTGCCAGCAGCTTGGGACAGGGACGGAGCAATGAGCAGTTCTTC. Protein product: CASSLGQGRSNEQFF.

The chain employs TRBV10-3 and TRBJ2-1, with 12 positions matching TRBD1. The germline V gene encodes CDR1 ENHRY and CDR2 SYGVKD. V dropped 6 bases and J dropped 6; count of bases not matched to a gene: 6. The CDR3 is made up of 15 amino acids. The CDR3 nucleotides read TGTGCCATCAGCCCGGGACAGGGGGCAATCAATGAGCAGTTCTTC. Its translation is CAISPGQGAINEQFF.

This clone was recorded a few times. The rearrangement joins TRBV7-2 to TRBJ2-1; D not resolved. The ends were cut back, 5 bases at V and 11 bases at J, with 13 bases in the middle. CDR3 size: 12 residues. Germline V lookup: CDR1 SGHTA, CDR2 FQGNSA. The CDR3 bases are TGTGCCAGCAGCGTTGGAGCAGAAAAGCAGTTCTTC. Residues: CASSVGAEKQFF.

The gene calls are TRBV27 and TRBJ2-7; a possible D gene is TRBD2 (6 bases). Germline-derived CDR1 and CDR2 are MNHEY and SMNVEV (reference sequence). V lost 3 bases, J lost 2 bases, and 8 bases lay in between. CDR3 length: 13 residues. CDR3 sequence: CASSFGRTYEQYF. The DNA of the CDR3 is TGTGCCAGCAGTTTTGGGAGGACCTACGAGCAGTACTTC.

The chain employs TRBV18 and TRBJ1-2, with unresolved D. The CDR3 runs 14 residues. The V gene's germline CDR1 is KGHSH and CDR2 LQKENI. V was clipped by 2 bases and J by 11 bases, with 18 bases between them. CDR3 amino acids: CASSPIREGFSYTF. The CDR3 nucleotides read TGTGCCAGCTCACCAATTCGGGAGGGATTCAGTTACACCTTC.

This clone has a single count. This chain uses TRBV19 with TRBJ2-7, with TRBD1 identical over 10 bases. V shed 1 base and J 2 bases; nucleotides not matched to a gene: 5. CDR1 is LNHDA and CDR2 is SQIVND in the germline V gene (reference sequence). CDR3 length: 16 residues. The CDR3 region has the DNA TGTGCCAGTAGTATAGCCGGGACAGGGGCGACCTACGAGCAGTACTTC. This encodes CASSIAGTGATYEQYF.

To note about this clone: This specimen includes other DNA sequences encoding the same CDR3. V gene TRBV30 combines with J gene TRBJ1-1; D is uncertain. The germline gives CDR1 GTSNPN, CDR2 SVGIG (reference sequence). The length of the CDR3 is 12 residues. V lost 3 bases and J lost 1, with 6 bases in between. Written as DNA, the CDR3 is TGTGCCTGGAGGGCGGCGAACACTGAAGCTTTCTTT. Amino acid sequence: CAWRAANTEAFF.

CDR3 sequence: CASSLGTGTYEQYF. In DNA form, the CDR3 reads TGTGCCAGCAGCTTAGGGACAGGAACCTACGAGCAGTACTTC. The chain couples TRBV11-2 to TRBJ2-7, with 7 nucleotides matching TRBD1. Germline V gene sequence: CDR1 SGHAT, CDR2 FQNNGV. V lost 1 base to trimming and J lost 2 bases; unmatched junction nucleotides: 2. The CDR3 loop spans 14 amino acids.

The chain has TRBV30 and TRBJ2-1, with D possibly matching TRBD1 (6 bases). In germline, CDR1 is GTSNPN, CDR2 SVGIG (reference sequence). V lost 5 bases to trimming and J lost 9 bases, with 11 bases between them. There are 11 residues in the CDR3. This chain's CDR3 is CAWLQGSEQFF. CDR3 sequence (DNA): TGTGCCTGGTTACAGGGTTCTGAGCAGTTCTTC.

This chain connects TRBV11-1 to TRBJ1-1; D is ambiguous. There are 15 residues in the CDR3. Per germline, CDR1 SGHAT and CDR2 FQDESV (reference sequence). Trimming left V 2 bases short and J 5 bases short, with 15 bases between. The CDR3 nucleotides are TGTGCCAGCAGCTTAATCCCAGGCCCGGGAACTGAAGCTTTCTTT. This gives the protein CASSLIPGPGTEAFF.

The V call is TRBV6-2 or TRBV6-3, the J call TRBJ1-2; D is possibly TRBD1 (5 bases). Germline V gene sequence: CDR1 MNHEY, CDR2 SVGEGT. The V end lost 5 bases, the J end lost 2 bases, and 15 bases lay between the germline ends. The CDR3 is made up of 15 amino acids. Here the CDR3 reads CASSNRDSSNYGYTF. The CDR3 region has the DNA TGTGCCAGCAGTAACCGGGACTCGTCGAACTATGGCTACACCTTC.

Here the CDR3 DNA reads TGTGCCATCAGTGCCCGACAGGGGGCGGAGGAGCAGTACTTC. Translation gives CAISARQGAEEQYF. V gene TRBV10-3 combines with J gene TRBJ2-7; TRBD1 matches 10 bases. The CDR3 is 14 residues long. The V gene end was trimmed by 4 bases and the J gene end by 7 bases; junction bases not matched to a gene: 7. Germline CDR1 ENHRY, CDR2 SYGVKD.

The chain recombines TRBV5-1 with TRBJ1-4; the D is unclear. The CDR3 runs to 15 residues. Germline CDR1 reads SGHRS; CDR2 reads YFSETQ. V was trimmed by 4 bases and J by 10 bases, leaving 20 bases between them. This chain's CDR3 is CASSPFFEGKGKLFF. CDR3 nucleotide sequence: TGCGCCAGCAGCCCCTTTTTTGAGGGAAAGGGAAAACTGTTTTTT.

This clone has only one observation. The rearrangement joins TRBV6-5 to TRBJ2-3, with D possibly being TRBD1 (6 bases). Per germline, CDR1 MNHEY and CDR2 SVGAGI. CDR3 size: 13 residues. V gave up 7 bases and J gave up 3 bases, with 11 bases separating them. DNA for the CDR3: TGTGCCAGCAAAAAAACAGGGACAGATACGCAGTATTTT. It translates to CASKKTGTDTQYF.

The rearrangement links TRBV7-2 to TRBJ2-3; no reliable D call. The CDR3 extends over 12 amino acids. The germline V gene encodes CDR1 SGHTA and CDR2 FQGNSA. V lost 4 bases, J lost 4 bases, and 6 bases lay in between. CDR3 loop: CASSSYSDTQYF. DNA for the CDR3: TGTGCCAGCAGCTCCTACTCAGATACGCAGTATTTT. Based on the CDR3 plus reference TRBV7-2 and TRBJ2-3, the full variable domain is GAGVSQSPSNKVTEKGKDVELRCDPISGHTALYWYRQSLGQGLEFLIYFQGNSAPDKSGLPSDRFSAERTGGSVSTLTIQRTQQEDSAVYLCASSSYSDTQYFGPGTRLTVL.